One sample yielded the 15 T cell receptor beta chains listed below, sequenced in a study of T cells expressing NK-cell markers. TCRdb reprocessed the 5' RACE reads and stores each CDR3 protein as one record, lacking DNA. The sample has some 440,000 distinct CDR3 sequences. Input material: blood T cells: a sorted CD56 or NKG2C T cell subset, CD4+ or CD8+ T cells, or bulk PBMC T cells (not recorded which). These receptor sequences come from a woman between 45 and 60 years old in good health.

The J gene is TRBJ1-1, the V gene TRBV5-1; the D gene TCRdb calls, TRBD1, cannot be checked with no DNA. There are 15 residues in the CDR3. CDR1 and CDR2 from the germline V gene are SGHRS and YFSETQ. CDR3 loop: CASSTGTVKNTEAFF. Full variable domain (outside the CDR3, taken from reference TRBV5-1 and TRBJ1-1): KAGVTQTPRYLIKTRGQQVTLSCSPISGHRSVSWYQQTPGQGLQFLFEYFSETQRNKGNFPGRFSGRQFSNSRSEMNVSTLELGDSALYLCASSTGTVKNTEAFFGQGTRLTVV.

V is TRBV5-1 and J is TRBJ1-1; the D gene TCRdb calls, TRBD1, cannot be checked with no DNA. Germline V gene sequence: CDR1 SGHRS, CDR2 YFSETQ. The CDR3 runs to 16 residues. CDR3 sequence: CASSLQAGVPNTEAFF. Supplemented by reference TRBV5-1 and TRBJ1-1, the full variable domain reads KAGVTQTPRYLIKTRGQQVTLSCSPISGHRSVSWYQQTPGQGLQFLFEYFSETQRNKGNFPGRFSGRQFSNSRSEMNVSTLELGDSALYLCASSLQAGVPNTEAFFGQGTRLTVV.

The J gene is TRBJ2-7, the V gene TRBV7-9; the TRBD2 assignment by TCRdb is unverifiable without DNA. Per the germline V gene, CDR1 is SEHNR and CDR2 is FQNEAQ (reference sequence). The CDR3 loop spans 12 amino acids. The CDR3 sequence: CAIEAGDGEQYF. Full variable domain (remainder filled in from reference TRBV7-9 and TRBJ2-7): DTGVSQNPRHKITKRGQNVTFRCDPISEHNRLYWYRQTLGQGPEFLTYFQNEAQLEKSRLLSDRFSAERPKGSFSTLEIQRTEQGDSAMYLCAIEAGDGEQYFGPGTRLTVT.

The CDR3 spells CASSPSTSRLGEQFF. The chain couples TRBV5-1 to TRBJ2-1; absent DNA, TCRdb's TRBD2 call cannot be checked. The CDR3 runs 15 residues. Germline assignment: CDR1 SGHRS and CDR2 YFSETQ. The complete variable domain, with remaining parts taken from reference TRBV5-1 and TRBJ2-1, reads KAGVTQTPRYLIKTRGQQVTLSCSPISGHRSVSWYQQTPGQGLQFLFEYFSETQRNKGNFPGRFSGRQFSNSRSEMNVSTLELGDSALYLCASSPSTSRLGEQFFGPGTRLTVL.

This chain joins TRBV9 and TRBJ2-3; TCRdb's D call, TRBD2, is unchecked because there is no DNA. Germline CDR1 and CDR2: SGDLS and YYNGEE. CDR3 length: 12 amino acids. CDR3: CASSPVSGAQYF.

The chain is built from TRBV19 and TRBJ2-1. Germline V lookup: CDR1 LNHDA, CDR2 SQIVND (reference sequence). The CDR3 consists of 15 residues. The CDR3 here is CASSIVAGALHEQFF.

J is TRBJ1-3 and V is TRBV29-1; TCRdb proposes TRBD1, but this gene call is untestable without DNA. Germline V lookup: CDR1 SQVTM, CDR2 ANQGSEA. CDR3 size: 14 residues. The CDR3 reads CSVPDAISGNTIYF.

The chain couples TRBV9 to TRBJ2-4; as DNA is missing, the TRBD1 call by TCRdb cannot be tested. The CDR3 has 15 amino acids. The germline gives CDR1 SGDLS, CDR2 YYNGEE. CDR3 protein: CASSWGQGDKNIQYF.

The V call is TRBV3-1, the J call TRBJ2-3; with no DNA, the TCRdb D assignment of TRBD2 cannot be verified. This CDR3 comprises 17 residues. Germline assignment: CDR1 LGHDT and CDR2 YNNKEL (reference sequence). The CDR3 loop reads CASSRTSGRPNGDTQYF.

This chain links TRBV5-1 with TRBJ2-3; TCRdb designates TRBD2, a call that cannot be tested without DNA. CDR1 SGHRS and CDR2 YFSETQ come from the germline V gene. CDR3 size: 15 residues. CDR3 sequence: CASSPSGRKTDTQYF. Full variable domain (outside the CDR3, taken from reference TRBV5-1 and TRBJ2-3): KAGVTQTPRYLIKTRGQQVTLSCSPISGHRSVSWYQQTPGQGLQFLFEYFSETQRNKGNFPGRFSGRQFSNSRSEMNVSTLELGDSALYLCASSPSGRKTDTQYFGPGTRLTVL.

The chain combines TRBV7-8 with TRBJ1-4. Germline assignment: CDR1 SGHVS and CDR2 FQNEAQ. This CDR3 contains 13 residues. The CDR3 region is CASSLQANEKLFF.

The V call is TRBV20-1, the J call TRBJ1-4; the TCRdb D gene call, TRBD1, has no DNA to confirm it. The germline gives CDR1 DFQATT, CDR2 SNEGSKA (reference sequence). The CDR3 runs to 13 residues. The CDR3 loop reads CSASSGLGEKLFF.

The CDR3 here is CSVAPSGRETKNIQYF. The chain links TRBV29-1 to TRBJ2-4; TCRdb lists TRBD2, though no DNA is available to test this call. Germline CDR1 is SQVTM and CDR2 is ANQGSEA. The CDR3 runs 16 residues.

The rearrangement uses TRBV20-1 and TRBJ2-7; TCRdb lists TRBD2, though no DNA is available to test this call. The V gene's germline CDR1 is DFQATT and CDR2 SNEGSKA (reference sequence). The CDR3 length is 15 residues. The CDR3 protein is CSARGSTSGSYEQYF.

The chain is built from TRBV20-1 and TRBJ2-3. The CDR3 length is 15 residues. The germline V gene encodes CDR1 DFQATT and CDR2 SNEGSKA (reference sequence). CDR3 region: CSATQQEISTDTQYF.